The following is a T cell receptor (beta chain) sequence with its context. The sample originates from a study of cytomegalovirus exposure and HLA in healthy donors. Assay used: immunoSEQ multiplex PCR; TCRdb lists only in-frame clones, some missing. The sample yields some 60,000 clones, approximately 93% seen once. CDR3 size: 13 residues. Germline loops: CDR1 SQVTM, CDR2 ANQGSEA. V lost 3 bases to trimming and J lost 5 bases; unmatched junction nucleotides: 5. The chain combines TRBV29-1 with TRBJ1-2; 8 nucleotides align to TRBD1. The TCR sequence derives from a man aged 18-30 years in good health and CMV-seropositive. Material: PBMCs. DNA of the CDR3: TGCAGCGTTGACAGGGGGCTGATGTATGGCTACACCTTC. The encoded protein is CSVDRGLMYGYTF.